This TCR beta chain is drawn from a study of blood T cells in healthy people across ages. This clonotype has more than one count but fewer than ten. A second PCR, run for about 7 to 11 cycles, used a sample-barcoded 5' primer plus a J-beta primer mix. MiXCR, applied by TCRdb to the 5' RACE reads, yields one record per CDR3 protein. The repertoire includes fewer than 750,000 distinct CDR3 sequences, 40% to 65% of them detected once, and roughly 14% sits in the top ten. The CDR3 has 14 residues. V lost 4 bases, J lost 0 bases, and 10 bases lay in between. CDR1 and CDR2 (germline): MNHEY, SVGEGT. The V gene is TRBV6-2 or TRBV6-3, the J gene TRBJ2-7; D gene ambiguous. The clonotype comes from a woman older than 75 in good health. The specimen sequenced was blood. The CDR3 DNA sequence: TGTGCCAGCAGTTTTGGGCAGAGCTCCTACGAGCAGTACTTC. The encoded protein is CASSFGQSSYEQYF.